The 10 T cell receptor beta chains in this list originate from one sample, sequenced in a study of T-cell memory formation after mild COVID-19. TCRdb processed the 5' RACE reads anew with MiXCR; each CDR3 protein has one entry. The sample comprises around 140,000 distinct CDR3 sequences, about 6.1% of which are singletons, and approximately 2% rests with the top ten. Sequencing was done on a sample of PBMCs or a T cell subset sorted from them (not recorded which). The source is an adult woman who had mild COVID-19 (a few samples of this study predate the infection). Cell type and time point are not known.

Ten or more counts support this clonotype. V gene TRBV24-1 combines with J gene TRBJ1-2; possibly TRBD1 for D (6 bases). This CDR3 has 16 amino acids. The germline V gene encodes CDR1 KGHDR and CDR2 SFDVKD. The V gene lost 0 bases and the J gene lost 2 bases, with 12 bases spanning the gap. CDR3 loop: CATSDLAQGGNYGYTF. CDR3 in DNA: TGTGCCACCAGTGATTTGGCACAGGGTGGAAACTATGGCTACACCTTC.

This clonotype was seen ten or more times. The rearrangement uses TRBV4-1 and TRBJ1-1; unclear D gene. This CDR3 region has 15 residues. V dropped 4 bases and J dropped 10 bases, with 22 bases sitting between them. Germline V gene data show CDR1 as MGHRA and CDR2 as YSYEKL. The CDR3 coding sequence is TGCGCCAGCAGCCCATCCCGGTTGGGGAAGCCGGGAGCTTTCTTT. Its translation: CASSPSRLGKPGAFF.

To note about this clonotype: Possible read error: a much larger clone is one base away. The chain has TRBV6-5 and TRBJ2-5; possibly TRBD2 for D (5 bases). From germline, CDR1 is MNHEY and CDR2 SVGAGI. The ends were cut back, 2 bases at V and 4 bases at J, with 17 bases in the middle. CDR3 size: 16 residues. The CDR3 region has the DNA TGTGCCAGCAGTTACAAGGGAGTAGCGTCACGAGAGACCCAGTACTTC. It codes for CASSYKGVASRETQYF.

This chain connects TRBV5-6 to TRBJ1-1; D unclear. In germline, CDR1 is SGHDT, CDR2 YYEEEE. Trimming removed 5 bases from V and 6 bases from J, with 11 bases in between. This CDR3 region has 12 residues. In DNA form, the CDR3 reads TGTGCCAGCAGTACCGGGAAGGCTGAAGCTTTCTTT. It is translated as CASSTGKAEAFF. The full variable domain, its missing parts supplied by reference TRBV5-6 and TRBJ1-1, is DAGVTQSPTHLIKTRGQQVTLRCSPKSGHDTVSWYQQALGQGPQFIFQYYEEEERQRGNFPDRFSGHQFPNYSSELNVNALLLGDSALYLCASSTGKAEAFFGQGTRLTVV.

The CDR3 DNA follows: TGTGCCAGCAGTCTACGACAGGCCCTTCAGCCCCAGCATTTT. Translating gives CASSLRQALQPQHF. The chain carries TRBV12-3 or TRBV12-4 and TRBJ1-5; the D gene is possibly TRBD1 (6 bases). The CDR3 has 14 residues. V was pared by 5 bases and J by 6 bases, with 14 bases between.

V gene TRBV20-1 combines with J gene TRBJ1-2; D gene ambiguous. Germline loops: CDR1 DFQATT, CDR2 SNEGSKA (reference sequence). This CDR3 is built from 13 residues. The V and J ends lost 6 bases and 0 bases respectively, with 11 bases between them. In DNA, the CDR3 is TGCAGTGCCGTGGAGGACGCTAACTATGGCTACACCTTC. It codes for CSAVEDANYGYTF.

This clonotype was recorded at least ten times. The gene calls are TRBV7-3 and TRBJ2-3; D is possibly TRBD2 (6 bases). V was shortened by 2 bases and J by 3 bases, with 18 bases between the two germline ends. The CDR3 contains 17 residues. Germline V gene sequence: CDR1 SGHTA, CDR2 FQGTGA. CDR3 nucleotides: TGTGCCAGCAGCTTAGGCCTCGGGGCTAGCGTAACAGATACGCAGTATTTT. Encoded protein: CASSLGLGASVTDTQYF.

This clonotype was seen ten or more times. The genes are TRBV5-1 and TRBJ1-1; D is perhaps TRBD1 (6 bases). Trimming shortened V by 4 bases and J by 4 bases, and 17 bases separated the two germline ends. The germline gives CDR1 SGHRS, CDR2 YFSETQ. This CDR3 contains 15 residues. CDR3: CASSQRQDPATEAFF. The CDR3, as DNA: TGCGCCAGCAGCCAGAGACAGGACCCCGCCACTGAAGCTTTCTTT. Together with reference TRBV5-1 and TRBJ1-1, the CDR3 gives the full variable domain: KAGVTQTPRYLIKTRGQQVTLSCSPISGHRSVSWYQQTPGQGLQFLFEYFSETQRNKGNFPGRFSGRQFSNSRSEMNVSTLELGDSALYLCASSQRQDPATEAFFGQGTRLTVV.

This clonotype appeared many times. The J gene is TRBJ2-5, the V gene TRBV7-2; the D call may be TRBD1 or TRBD2 (6 bases each). This CDR3 has 15 amino acids. Germline lookup yields CDR1 SGHTA and CDR2 FQGNSA. With 5 bases removed from V and 2 bases from J, the gap between germline ends came to 15 bases. The CDR3 loop reads CASSPRRGLQETQYF. For the CDR3, the DNA is TGTGCCAGCAGCCCCCGGAGGGGGTTACAAGAGACCCAGTACTTC.

This clonotype was counted ten times or more. The rearrangement uses TRBV11-3 and TRBJ2-1, with 13 bases aligning to TRBD2. Germline-derived CDR1 and CDR2 are SGHNT and YENEEA. After removal of 5 bases from V and 3 bases from J, the junction contained 7 bases not matched to a gene. The CDR3 contains 17 residues. CDR3 region: CASSLGLAGVDYNEQFF. The CDR3 nucleotides are TGTGCCAGCAGCCTCGGACTAGCGGGAGTGGACTACAATGAGCAGTTCTTC.